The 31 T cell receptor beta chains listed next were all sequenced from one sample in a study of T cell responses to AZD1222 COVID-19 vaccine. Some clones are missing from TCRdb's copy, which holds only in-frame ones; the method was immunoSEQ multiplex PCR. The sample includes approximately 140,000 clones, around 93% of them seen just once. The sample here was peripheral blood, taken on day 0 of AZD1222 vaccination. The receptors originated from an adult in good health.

CDR3 DNA sequence: TGTGCCAGCAGTACCGAGAGTCTTATCTTGGGACAGGCCTACGAGCAGTACTTC. It specifies CASSTESLILGQAYEQYF. The chain joins TRBV6-2 or TRBV6-3 to TRBJ2-7; 8 positions match TRBD1. V dropped 5 bases and J dropped 2; count of bases not matched to a gene: 17. Germline loops: CDR1 MNHEY, CDR2 SVGEGT. The CDR3 extends over 18 amino acids.

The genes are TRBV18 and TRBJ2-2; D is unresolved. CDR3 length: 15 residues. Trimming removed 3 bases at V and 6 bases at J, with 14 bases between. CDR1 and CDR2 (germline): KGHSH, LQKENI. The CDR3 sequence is CASSPIAYGAGELFF. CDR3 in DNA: TGTGCCAGCTCACCTATCGCCTACGGCGCCGGGGAGCTGTTTTTT.

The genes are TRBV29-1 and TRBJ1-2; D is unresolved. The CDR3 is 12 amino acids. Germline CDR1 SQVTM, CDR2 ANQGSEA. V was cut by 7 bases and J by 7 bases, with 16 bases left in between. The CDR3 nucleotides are TGCAGCGAACAGACCCCCCCGAGTGGCTACACCTTC. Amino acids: CSEQTPPSGYTF.

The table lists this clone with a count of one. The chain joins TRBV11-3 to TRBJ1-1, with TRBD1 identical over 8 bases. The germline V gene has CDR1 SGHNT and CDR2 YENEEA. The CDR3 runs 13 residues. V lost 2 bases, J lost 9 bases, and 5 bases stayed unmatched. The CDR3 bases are TGTGCCAGCAGCTTACAGGGGGCAGAAAAAGCTTTCTTT. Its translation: CASSLQGAEKAFF.

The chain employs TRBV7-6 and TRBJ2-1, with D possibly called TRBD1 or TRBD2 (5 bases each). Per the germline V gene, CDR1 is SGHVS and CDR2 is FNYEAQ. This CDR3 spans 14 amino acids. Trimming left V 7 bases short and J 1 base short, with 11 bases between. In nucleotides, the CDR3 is TGTGCCAGCACGGGGACGCCTTCCTACAATGAGCAGTTCTTC. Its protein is CASTGTPSYNEQFF.

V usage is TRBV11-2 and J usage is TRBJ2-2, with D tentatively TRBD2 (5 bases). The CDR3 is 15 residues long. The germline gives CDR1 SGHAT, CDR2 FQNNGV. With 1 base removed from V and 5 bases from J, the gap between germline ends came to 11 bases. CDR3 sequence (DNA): TGTGCCAGCAGCTTAGGAAGCCCGGGAACCGGGGAGCTGTTTTTT. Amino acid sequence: CASSLGSPGTGELFF.

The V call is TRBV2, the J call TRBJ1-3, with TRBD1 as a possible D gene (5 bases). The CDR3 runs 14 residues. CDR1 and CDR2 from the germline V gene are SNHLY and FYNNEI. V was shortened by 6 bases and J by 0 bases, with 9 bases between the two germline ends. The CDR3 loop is CASRSGGSGNTIYF. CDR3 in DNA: TGTGCCAGCAGGAGCGGGGGCTCTGGAAACACCATATATTTT.

CDR3 loop: CASCWTGINTGELFF. As DNA, the CDR3 is TGTGCCAGCTGCTGGACAGGAATAAACACCGGGGAGCTGTTTTTT. The chain uses TRBV6-5 and TRBJ2-2, with 7 bases fitting TRBD1. Germline CDR1 MNHEY, CDR2 SVGAGI. The V gene end was trimmed by 8 bases and the J gene end by 2 bases; junction bases not matched to a gene: 8. CDR3 length: 15 amino acids.

As DNA, the CDR3 is TGTGCCAGCAGTCCCACCCGCTGGACAGGGTATACGGAGACCCAGTACTTC. Translating it yields CASSPTRWTGYTETQYF. The chain links TRBV28 to TRBJ2-5; 8 bases map to TRBD1. Germline-derived CDR1 and CDR2 are MDHEN and SYDVKM. The CDR3 covers 17 residues. V dropped 5 bases and J dropped 5; count of bases not matched to a gene: 16. Drawing the rest from reference TRBV28 and TRBJ2-5, the complete variable domain is DVKVTQSSRYLVKRTGEKVFLECVQDMDHENMFWYRQDPGLGLRLIYFSYDVKMKEKGDIPEGYSVSREKKERFSLILESASTNQTSMYLCASSPTRWTGYTETQYFGPGTRLLVL.

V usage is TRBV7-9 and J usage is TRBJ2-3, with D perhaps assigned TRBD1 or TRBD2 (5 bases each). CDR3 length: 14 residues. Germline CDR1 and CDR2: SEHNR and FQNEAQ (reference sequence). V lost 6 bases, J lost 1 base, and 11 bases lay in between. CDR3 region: CASRQDGGTDTQYF. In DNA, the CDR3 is TGTGCCAGCAGACAGGACGGGGGCACAGATACGCAGTATTTT.

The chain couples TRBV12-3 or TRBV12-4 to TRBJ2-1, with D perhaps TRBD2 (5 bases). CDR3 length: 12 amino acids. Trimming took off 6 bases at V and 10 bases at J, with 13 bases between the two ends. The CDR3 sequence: CASRYLGGEQFF. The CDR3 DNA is TGTGCCAGCAGGTATCTTGGCGGGGAGCAGTTCTTC.

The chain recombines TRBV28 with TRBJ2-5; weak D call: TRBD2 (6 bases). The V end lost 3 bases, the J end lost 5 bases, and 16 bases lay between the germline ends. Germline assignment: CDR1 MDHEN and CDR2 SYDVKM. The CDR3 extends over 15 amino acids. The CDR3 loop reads CASSFIGSGGETQYF. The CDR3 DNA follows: TGTGCCAGCAGTTTCATCGGATCCGGAGGGGAGACCCAGTACTTC. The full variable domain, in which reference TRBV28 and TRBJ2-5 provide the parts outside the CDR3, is DVKVTQSSRYLVKRTGEKVFLECVQDMDHENMFWYRQDPGLGLRLIYFSYDVKMKEKGDIPEGYSVSREKKERFSLILESASTNQTSMYLCASSFIGSGGETQYFGPGTRLLVL.

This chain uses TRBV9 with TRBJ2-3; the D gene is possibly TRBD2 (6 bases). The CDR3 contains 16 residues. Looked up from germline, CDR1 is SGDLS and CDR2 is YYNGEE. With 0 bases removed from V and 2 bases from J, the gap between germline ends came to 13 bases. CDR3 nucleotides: TGTGCCAGCAGCGTAGACGGGGGAGGATTCACAGATACGCAGTATTTT. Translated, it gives CASSVDGGGFTDTQYF.

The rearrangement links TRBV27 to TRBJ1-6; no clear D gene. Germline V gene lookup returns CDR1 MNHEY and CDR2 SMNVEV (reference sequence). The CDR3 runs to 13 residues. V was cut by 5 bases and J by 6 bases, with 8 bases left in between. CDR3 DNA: TGTGCCAGCAGTCCCCGGCCTAATTCACCCCTCCACTTT. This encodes CASSPRPNSPLHF.

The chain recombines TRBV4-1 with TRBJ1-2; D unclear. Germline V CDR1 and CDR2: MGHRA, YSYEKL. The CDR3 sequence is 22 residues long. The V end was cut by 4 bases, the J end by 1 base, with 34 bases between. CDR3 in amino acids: CASSPPLLTLYGVELYNYGYTF. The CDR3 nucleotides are TGCGCCAGCAGCCCCCCCTTATTGACCCTTTACGGAGTAGAACTTTATAACTATGGCTACACCTTC.

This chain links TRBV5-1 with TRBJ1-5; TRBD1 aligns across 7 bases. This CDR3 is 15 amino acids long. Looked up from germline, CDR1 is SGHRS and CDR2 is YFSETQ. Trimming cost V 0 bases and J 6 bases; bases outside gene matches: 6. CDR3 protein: CASSLDRGAGQPQHF. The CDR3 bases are TGCGCCAGCAGCTTGGACAGGGGTGCGGGTCAGCCCCAGCATTTT.

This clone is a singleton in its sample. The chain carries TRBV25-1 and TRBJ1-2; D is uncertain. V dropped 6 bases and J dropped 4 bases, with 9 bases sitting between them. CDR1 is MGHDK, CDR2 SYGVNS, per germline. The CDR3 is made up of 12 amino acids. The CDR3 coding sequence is TGTGCCAGCAGGAAGGAGGCCTATGGCTACACCTTC. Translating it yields CASRKEAYGYTF.

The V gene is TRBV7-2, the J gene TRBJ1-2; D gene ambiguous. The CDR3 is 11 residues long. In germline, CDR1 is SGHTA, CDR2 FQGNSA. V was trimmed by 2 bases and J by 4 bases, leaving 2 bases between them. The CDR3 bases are TGTGCCAGCAGCTTATTCTATGGCTACACCTTC. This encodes CASSLFYGYTF.

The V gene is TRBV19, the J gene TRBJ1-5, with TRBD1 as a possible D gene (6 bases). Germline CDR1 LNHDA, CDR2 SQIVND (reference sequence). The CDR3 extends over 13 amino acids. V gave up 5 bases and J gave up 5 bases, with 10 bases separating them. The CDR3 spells CASSGGRDQPQHF. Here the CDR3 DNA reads TGTGCCAGTAGTGGGGGCAGGGATCAGCCCCAGCATTTT.

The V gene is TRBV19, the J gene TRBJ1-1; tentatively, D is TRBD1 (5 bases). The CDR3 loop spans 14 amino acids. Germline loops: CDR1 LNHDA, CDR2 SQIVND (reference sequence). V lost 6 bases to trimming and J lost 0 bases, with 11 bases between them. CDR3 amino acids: CASSTGGVNTEAFF. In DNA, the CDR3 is TGTGCCAGTAGCACCGGGGGGGTGAACACTGAAGCTTTCTTT.

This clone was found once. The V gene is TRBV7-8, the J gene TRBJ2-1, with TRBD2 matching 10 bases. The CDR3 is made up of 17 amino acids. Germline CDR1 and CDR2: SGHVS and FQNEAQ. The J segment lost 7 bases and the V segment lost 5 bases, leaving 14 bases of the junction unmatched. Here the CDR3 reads CASSPRGGLAGGNEQFF. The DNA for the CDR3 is TGTGCCAGCAGCCCCCGGGGCGGCTTAGCGGGAGGTAATGAGCAGTTCTTC. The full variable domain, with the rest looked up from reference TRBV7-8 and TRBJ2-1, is GAGVSQSPRYKVAKRGQDVALRCDPISGHVSLFWYQQALGQGPEFLTYFQNEAQLDKSGLPSDRFFAERPEGSVSTLKIQRTQQEDSAVYLCASSPRGGLAGGNEQFFGPGTRLTVL.

CDR3 in DNA: TGCGCCAGCAGCTTCCGGACTAGTTTCTCCTACAATGAGCAGTTCTTC. Residues: CASSFRTSFSYNEQFF. This chain uses TRBV5-1 with TRBJ2-1; 7 positions agree with TRBD2. Germline CDR1 is SGHRS and CDR2 is YFSETQ. Trimming at V came to 2 bases and at J to 0 bases, leaving 5 bases not matched to a gene. The CDR3 covers 16 residues.

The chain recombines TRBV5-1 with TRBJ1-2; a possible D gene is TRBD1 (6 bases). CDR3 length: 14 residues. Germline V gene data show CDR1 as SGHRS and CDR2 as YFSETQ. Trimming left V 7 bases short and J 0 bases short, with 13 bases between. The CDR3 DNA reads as TGCGCCAGCTCGTGGGGGGCCGCTAACTATGGCTACACCTTC. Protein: CASSWGAANYGYTF.

The CDR3: CASSQDLTLQPQHF. In DNA form, the CDR3 reads TGTGCCAGCAGCCAAGATCTGACTCTACAGCCCCAGCATTTT. The chain has TRBV3-1 (or the pseudogene TRBV3-2) and TRBJ1-5; D gene unclear. Germline V CDR1 and CDR2: LGHDT, YNNKEL (reference sequence). V lost 0 bases, J lost 7 bases, and 10 bases lay in between. The CDR3 extends over 14 amino acids.

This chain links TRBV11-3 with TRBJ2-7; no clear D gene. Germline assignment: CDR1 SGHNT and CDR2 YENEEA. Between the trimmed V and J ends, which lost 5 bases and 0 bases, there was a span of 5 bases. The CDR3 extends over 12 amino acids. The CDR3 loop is CASSARSYEQYF. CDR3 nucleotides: TGTGCCAGCAGCGCTCGCTCCTACGAGCAGTACTTC.

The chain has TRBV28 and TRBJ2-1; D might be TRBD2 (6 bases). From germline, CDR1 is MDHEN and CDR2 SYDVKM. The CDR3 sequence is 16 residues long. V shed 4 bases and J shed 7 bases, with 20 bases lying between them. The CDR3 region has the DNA TGTGCCAGCAGTTCTCCCCGACTGCGGGGCGGGAATGAGCAGTTCTTC. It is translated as CASSSPRLRGGNEQFF.

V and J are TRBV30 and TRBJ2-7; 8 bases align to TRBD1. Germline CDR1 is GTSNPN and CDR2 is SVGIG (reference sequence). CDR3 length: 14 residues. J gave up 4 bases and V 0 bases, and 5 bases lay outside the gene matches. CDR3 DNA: TGTGCCTGGAGTGTATTGGGACAGGTATACGAGCAGTACTTC. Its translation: CAWSVLGQVYEQYF.

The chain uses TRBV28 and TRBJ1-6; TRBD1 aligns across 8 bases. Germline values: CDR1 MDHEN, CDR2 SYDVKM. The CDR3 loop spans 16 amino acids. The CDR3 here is CAVPGQDNSYNSPLHF. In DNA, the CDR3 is TGTGCGGTTCCGGGACAGGATAACTCCTATAATTCACCCCTCCACTTT.

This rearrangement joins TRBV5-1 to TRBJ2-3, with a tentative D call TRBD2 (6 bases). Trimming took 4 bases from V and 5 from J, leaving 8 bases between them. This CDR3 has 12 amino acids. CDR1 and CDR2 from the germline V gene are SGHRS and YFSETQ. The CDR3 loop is CASSLEGDTQYF. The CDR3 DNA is TGCGCCAGCAGCCTGGAGGGAGATACGCAGTATTTT.

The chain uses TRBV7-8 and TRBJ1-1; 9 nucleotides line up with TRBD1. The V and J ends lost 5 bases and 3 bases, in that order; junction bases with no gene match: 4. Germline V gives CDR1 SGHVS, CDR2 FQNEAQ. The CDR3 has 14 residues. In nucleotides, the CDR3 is TGTGCCAGCAGCCCCGGGACAGGGTACACTGAAGCTTTCTTT. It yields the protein CASSPGTGYTEAFF.

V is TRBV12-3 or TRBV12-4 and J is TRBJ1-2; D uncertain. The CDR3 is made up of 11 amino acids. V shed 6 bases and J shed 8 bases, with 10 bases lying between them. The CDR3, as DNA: TGTGCCAGCAGGGGAATAGGAGGCTACACCTTC. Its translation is CASRGIGGYTF.